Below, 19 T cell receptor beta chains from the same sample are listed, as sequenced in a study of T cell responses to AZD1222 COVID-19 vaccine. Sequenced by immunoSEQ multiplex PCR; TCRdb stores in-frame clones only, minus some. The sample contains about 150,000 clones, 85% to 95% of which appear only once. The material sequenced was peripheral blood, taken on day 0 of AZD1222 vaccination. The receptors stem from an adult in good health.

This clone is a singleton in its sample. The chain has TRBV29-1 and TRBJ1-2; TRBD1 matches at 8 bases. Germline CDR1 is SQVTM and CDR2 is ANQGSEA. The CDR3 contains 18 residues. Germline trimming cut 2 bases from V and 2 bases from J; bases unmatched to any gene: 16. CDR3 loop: CSVEYWVPGQDSNYGYTF. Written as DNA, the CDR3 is TGCAGCGTTGAATATTGGGTTCCGGGACAGGATTCGAACTATGGCTACACCTTC.

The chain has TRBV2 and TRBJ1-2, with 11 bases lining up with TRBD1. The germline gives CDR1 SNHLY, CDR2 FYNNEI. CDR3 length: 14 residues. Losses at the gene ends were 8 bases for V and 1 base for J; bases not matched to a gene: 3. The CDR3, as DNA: TGTGCCAGCGCCGGGACAGGGGGTAACTATGGCTACACCTTC. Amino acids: CASAGTGGNYGYTF.

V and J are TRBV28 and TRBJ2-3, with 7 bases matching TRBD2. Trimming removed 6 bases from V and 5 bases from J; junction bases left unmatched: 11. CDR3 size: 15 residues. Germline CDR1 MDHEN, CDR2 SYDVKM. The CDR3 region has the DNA TGTGCCAGCAGCCGTGCCGCGGGAGTGGTAGATACGCAGTATTTT. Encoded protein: CASSRAAGVVDTQYF.

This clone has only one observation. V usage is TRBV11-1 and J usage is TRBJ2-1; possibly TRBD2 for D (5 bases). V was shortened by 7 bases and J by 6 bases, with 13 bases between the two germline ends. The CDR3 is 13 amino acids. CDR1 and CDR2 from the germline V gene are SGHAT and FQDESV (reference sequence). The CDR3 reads CASNMGAVNEQFF. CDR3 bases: TGTGCCAGCAATATGGGAGCGGTCAATGAGCAGTTCTTC.

CDR3 loop: CASSIITGANYGYTF. The CDR3 DNA follows: TGTGCCAGTAGTATCATCACAGGGGCGAACTATGGCTACACCTTC. This chain connects TRBV19 to TRBJ1-2, with 7 nucleotides matching TRBD1. Germline CDR1 and CDR2: LNHDA and SQIVND (reference sequence). The CDR3 contains 15 residues. After removal of 3 bases from V and 2 bases from J, the junction contained 6 bases not matched to a gene.

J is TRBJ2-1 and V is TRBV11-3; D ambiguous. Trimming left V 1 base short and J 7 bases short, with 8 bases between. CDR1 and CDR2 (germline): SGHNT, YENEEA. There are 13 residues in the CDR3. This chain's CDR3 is CASSLGLWNEQFF. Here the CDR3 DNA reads TGTGCCAGCAGCTTAGGCCTCTGGAATGAGCAGTTCTTC.

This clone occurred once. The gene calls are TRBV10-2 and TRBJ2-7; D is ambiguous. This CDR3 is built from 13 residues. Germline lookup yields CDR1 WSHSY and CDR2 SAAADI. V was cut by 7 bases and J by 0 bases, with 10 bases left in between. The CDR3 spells CASIDLSSYEQYF. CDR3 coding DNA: TGCGCCAGCATCGACCTTAGCTCCTACGAGCAGTACTTC.

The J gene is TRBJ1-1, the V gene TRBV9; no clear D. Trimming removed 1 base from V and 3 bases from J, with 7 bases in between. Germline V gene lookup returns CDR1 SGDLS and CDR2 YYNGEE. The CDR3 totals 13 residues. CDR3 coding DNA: TGTGCCAGCAGCGTAAACTGGGACACTGAAGCTTTCTTT. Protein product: CASSVNWDTEAFF.

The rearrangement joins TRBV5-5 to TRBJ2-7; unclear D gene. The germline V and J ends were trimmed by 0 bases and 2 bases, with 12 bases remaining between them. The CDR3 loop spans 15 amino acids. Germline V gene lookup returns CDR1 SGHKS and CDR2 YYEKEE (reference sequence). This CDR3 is CASSLDVGSPYEQYF. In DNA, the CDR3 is TGTGCCAGCAGCTTGGATGTAGGGTCCCCCTACGAGCAGTACTTC.

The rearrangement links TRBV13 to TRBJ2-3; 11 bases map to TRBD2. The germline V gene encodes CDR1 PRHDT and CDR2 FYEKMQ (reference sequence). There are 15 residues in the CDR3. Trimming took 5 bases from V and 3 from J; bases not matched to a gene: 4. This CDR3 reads CASSARLAGTDTQYF. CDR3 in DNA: TGTGCCAGCAGCGCCCGACTAGCGGGAACAGATACGCAGTATTTT.

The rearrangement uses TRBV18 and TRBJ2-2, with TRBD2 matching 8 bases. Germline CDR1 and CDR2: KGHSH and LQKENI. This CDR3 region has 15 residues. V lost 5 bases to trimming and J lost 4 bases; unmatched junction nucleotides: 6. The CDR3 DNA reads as TGTGCCAGCTCAAGCGGGGGCCCGGGCACCGGGGAGCTGTTTTTT. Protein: CASSSGGPGTGELFF.

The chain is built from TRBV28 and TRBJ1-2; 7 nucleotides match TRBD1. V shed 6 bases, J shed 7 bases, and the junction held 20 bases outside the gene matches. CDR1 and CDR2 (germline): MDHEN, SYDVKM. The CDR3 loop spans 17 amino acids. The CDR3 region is CASRPTAGTAESGGYTF. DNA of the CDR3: TGTGCCAGCAGACCCACCGCCGGGACAGCTGAGTCGGGTGGCTACACCTTC.

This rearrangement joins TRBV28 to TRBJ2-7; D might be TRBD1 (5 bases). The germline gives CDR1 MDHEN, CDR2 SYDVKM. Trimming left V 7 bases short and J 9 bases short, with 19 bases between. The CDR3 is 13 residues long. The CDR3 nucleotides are TGTGCCAGCAAGGTGGCAGGGAATCCCGGGCAGTACTTC. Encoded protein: CASKVAGNPGQYF. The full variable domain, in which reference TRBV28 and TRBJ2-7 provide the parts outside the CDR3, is DVKVTQSSRYLVKRTGEKVFLECVQDMDHENMFWYRQDPGLGLRLIYFSYDVKMKEKGDIPEGYSVSREKKERFSLILESASTNQTSMYLCASKVAGNPGQYFGPGTRLTVT.

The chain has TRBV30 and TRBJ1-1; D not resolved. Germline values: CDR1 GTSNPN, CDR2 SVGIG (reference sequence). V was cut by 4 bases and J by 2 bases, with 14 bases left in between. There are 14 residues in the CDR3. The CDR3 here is CAWIGTLANTEAFF. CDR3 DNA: TGTGCCTGGATAGGTACCCTCGCAAACACTGAAGCTTTCTTT.

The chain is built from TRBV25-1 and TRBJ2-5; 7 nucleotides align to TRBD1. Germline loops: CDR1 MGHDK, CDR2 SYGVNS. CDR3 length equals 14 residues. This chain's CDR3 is CARRGTVIVAFQYF. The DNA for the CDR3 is TGTGCTCGCAGGGGGACGGTGATAGTAGCGTTTCAGTACTTC.

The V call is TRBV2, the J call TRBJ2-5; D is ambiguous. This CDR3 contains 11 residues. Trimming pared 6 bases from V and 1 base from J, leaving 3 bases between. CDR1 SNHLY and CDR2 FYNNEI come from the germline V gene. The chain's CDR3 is CASSFQETQYF. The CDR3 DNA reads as TGTGCCAGCAGCTTCCAAGAGACCCAGTACTTC.

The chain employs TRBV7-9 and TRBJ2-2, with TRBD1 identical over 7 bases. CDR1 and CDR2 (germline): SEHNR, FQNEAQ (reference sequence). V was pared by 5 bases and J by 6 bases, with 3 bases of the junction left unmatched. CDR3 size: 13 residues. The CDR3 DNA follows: TGTGCCAGCAGCCCTCAGGGGGCCGGGGAGCTGTTTTTT. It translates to CASSPQGAGELFF.

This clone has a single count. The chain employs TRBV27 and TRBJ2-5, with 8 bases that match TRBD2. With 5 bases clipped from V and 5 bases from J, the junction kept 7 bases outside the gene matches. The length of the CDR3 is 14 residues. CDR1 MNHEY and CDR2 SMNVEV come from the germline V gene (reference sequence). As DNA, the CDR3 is TGTGCCAGCAGTCCCCGTAGCGGGGCCGAGACCCAGTACTTC. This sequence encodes CASSPRSGAETQYF.

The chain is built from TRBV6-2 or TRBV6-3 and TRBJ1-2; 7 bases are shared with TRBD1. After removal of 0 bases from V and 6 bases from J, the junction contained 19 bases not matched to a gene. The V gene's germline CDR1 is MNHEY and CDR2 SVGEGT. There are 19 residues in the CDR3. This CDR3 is CASSYSSGQRMVFPHGYTF. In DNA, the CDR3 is TGTGCCAGCAGTTACTCTTCGGGACAGCGTATGGTGTTTCCTCATGGCTACACCTTC.